The 29 T cell receptor beta chains given below trace back to one sample, sequenced in a study of cytomegalovirus exposure and HLA in healthy donors. Use of 60 Vbeta and 13 Jbeta primers characterized the PCR. Data came from immunoSEQ multiplex PCR; TCRdb stores just in-frame clones and leaves some out. In the table there are 150,000 to 170,000 clones, about four fifths of which are singletons. Sequencing used PBMCs. The receptors come from a man aged 18 to 30 in good health and CMV-seronegative.

This clone was recorded once. In DNA, the CDR3 is TGTGCCAGCAGGGTACAGGGTCAAGAGACCCAGTACTTC. It is translated as CASRVQGQETQYF. The V gene is TRBV28, the J gene TRBJ2-5; D perhaps matches TRBD1 (6 bases). Deletions cut 6 bases from V and 2 bases from J, with 10 bases between. The germline V gene has CDR1 MDHEN and CDR2 SYDVKM. The CDR3 loop spans 13 amino acids.

This clone was counted once. The gene calls are TRBV19 and TRBJ1-5, with 8 bases lining up with TRBD1. The germline gives CDR1 LNHDA, CDR2 SQIVND (reference sequence). The CDR3 covers 15 residues. The V segment lost 5 bases and the J segment 3 bases; nucleotides outside the gene matches: 6. DNA of the CDR3: TGTGCCAGTAGTCGCGGACAGGGCCCCAATCAGCCCCAGCATTTT. Its translation: CASSRGQGPNQPQHF.

The chain has TRBV5-1 and TRBJ2-2; 9 bases are a match to TRBD1. Germline V gene lookup returns CDR1 SGHRS and CDR2 YFSETQ. V gave up 8 bases and J gave up 2 bases; unmatched junction bases: 7. This CDR3 has 15 amino acids. CDR3 protein: CASKDRGPNTGELFF. CDR3 DNA: TGCGCCAGTAAGGACAGGGGACCTAACACCGGGGAGCTGTTTTTT.

The genes are TRBV5-5 and TRBJ2-7; 7 nucleotides match TRBD2. The CDR3 has 12 residues. Germline-derived CDR1 and CDR2 are SGHKS and YYEKEE (reference sequence). V shed 3 bases, J shed 6 bases, and the junction held 3 bases outside the gene matches. The CDR3 DNA is TGTGCCAGCAGCTACAGCGGGATCGAGCAGTACTTC. Translating gives CASSYSGIEQYF.

The gene calls are TRBV29-1 and TRBJ1-2, with 12 bases identical to TRBD1. CDR3 length: 13 amino acids. Per germline, CDR1 SQVTM and CDR2 ANQGSEA. J lost 8 bases, V lost 8 bases, and 9 bases had no gene match. CDR3 loop: CSFVGQGAEGYTF. The CDR3, as DNA: TGCAGCTTTGTGGGACAGGGGGCTGAGGGCTACACCTTC.

J is TRBJ1-5 and V is TRBV27, with TRBD1 identical over 7 bases. Trimming removed 6 bases from V and 6 bases from J; junction bases left unmatched: 8. Germline V lookup: CDR1 MNHEY, CDR2 SMNVEV (reference sequence). CDR3 length: 14 residues. The DNA of the CDR3 is TGTGCCAGCAGACCCGGGACAGCAACTCAGCCCCAGCATTTT. Residues: CASRPGTATQPQHF.

The rearrangement uses TRBV18 and TRBJ1-1, with TRBD1 matching over 8 bases. CDR1 KGHSH and CDR2 LQKENI come from the germline V gene. Trimming took 0 bases from V and 0 from J; bases not matched to a gene: 3. This CDR3 has 16 residues. The CDR3 sequence: CASSPPGRGLNTEAFF. For the CDR3, the DNA is TGTGCCAGCTCACCACCCGGCAGGGGGCTGAACACTGAAGCTTTCTTT.

The chain uses TRBV27 and TRBJ2-1; perhaps TRBD2 as D (7 bases). The CDR3 is 15 residues long. Germline CDR1 MNHEY, CDR2 SMNVEV (reference sequence). V lost 4 bases to trimming and J lost 4 bases, with 14 bases between them. The CDR3 DNA reads TGTGCCAGCAGTTCGAGGGGGGGACTGTACAATGAGCAGTTCTTC. Amino acid sequence: CASSSRGGLYNEQFF.

This clone has just one count. J is TRBJ1-1 and V is TRBV5-1; D possibly corresponds to TRBD1 (6 bases). The CDR3 consists of 14 residues. Trimming took off 2 bases at V and 0 bases at J, with 8 bases between the two ends. Germline CDR1 SGHRS, CDR2 YFSETQ. In DNA, the CDR3 is TGCGCCAGCAGCTTAGGACAGATGAACACTGAAGCTTTCTTT. Its translation is CASSLGQMNTEAFF.

This clone was seen a few times. The J gene is TRBJ2-3, the V gene TRBV5-6, with a tentative D call TRBD1 (5 bases). Germline-derived CDR1 and CDR2 are SGHDT and YYEEEE. V lost 1 base, J lost 0 bases, and 9 bases lay in between. The CDR3 covers 15 residues. The CDR3 sequence is CASSLQGPSTDTQYF. The DNA for the CDR3 is TGTGCCAGCAGCTTGCAGGGTCCAAGCACAGATACGCAGTATTTT.

This clone has more than one count but fewer than ten. CDR3 nucleotides: TGTGCCTGGGGGCTAGCGGGGGTCTACGAGCAGTACTTC. Its protein product is CAWGLAGVYEQYF. V gene TRBV30 combines with J gene TRBJ2-7; 10 bases match TRBD2. Trimming cost V 5 bases and J 3 bases; bases outside gene matches: 4. The CDR3 consists of 13 residues. From germline, CDR1 is GTSNPN and CDR2 SVGIG (reference sequence).

The table lists this clone with a few counts. The genes are TRBV30 and TRBJ2-3, with D tentatively TRBD2 (5 bases). This CDR3 has 15 residues. Between the trimmed V and J ends, which lost 0 bases and 5 bases, there was a span of 15 bases. Germline V gene lookup returns CDR1 GTSNPN and CDR2 SVGIG (reference sequence). The CDR3 bases are TGTGCCTGGAGTGTACGGGGAAAAGGTAAAGATACGCAGTATTTT. Its protein is CAWSVRGKGKDTQYF.

The chain joins TRBV27 to TRBJ1-5; 9 bases are a match to TRBD1. J was trimmed by 4 bases and V by 1 base; bases with no gene match: 5. This CDR3 spans 16 amino acids. Germline loops: CDR1 MNHEY, CDR2 SMNVEV (reference sequence). CDR3: CASSLWATGGNQPQHF. The CDR3 bases are TGTGCCAGCAGTTTATGGGCGACAGGGGGAAATCAGCCCCAGCATTTT.

The rearrangement joins TRBV7-9 to TRBJ2-1, with 7 bases fitting TRBD1. CDR3 length equals 17 residues. Germline V lookup: CDR1 SEHNR, CDR2 FQNEAQ (reference sequence). V was pared by 5 bases and J by 1 base, with 11 bases of the junction left unmatched. CDR3 nucleotide sequence: TGTGCCAGCAGCCCCAACAAGGGGGCTAGGTCCTACAATGAGCAGTTCTTC. Translated: CASSPNKGARSYNEQFF.

The V gene is TRBV7-6, the J gene TRBJ1-1; D is ambiguous. CDR3 length equals 13 residues. Germline loops: CDR1 SGHVS, CDR2 FNYEAQ. V lost 4 bases to trimming and J lost 1 base, with 7 bases between them. The CDR3 loop reads CASSSRENTEAFF. The CDR3, as DNA: TGTGCCAGCAGCTCCCGGGAGAACACTGAAGCTTTCTTT.

The genes are TRBV4-3 and TRBJ2-5; no reliable D call. Trimming pared 1 base from V and 2 bases from J, leaving 11 bases between. This CDR3 comprises 15 residues. CDR1 is LGHNA, CDR2 YSLEER, per germline. CDR3 loop: CASSQALGSQETQYF. The DNA of the CDR3 is TGCGCCAGCAGCCAAGCGTTGGGCAGTCAAGAGACCCAGTACTTC.

This clone turned up a few times. V usage is TRBV10-2 and J usage is TRBJ2-5, with D uncertain. The V end was cut by 7 bases, the J end by 5 bases, with 14 bases between. In germline, CDR1 is WSHSY, CDR2 SAAADI. This CDR3 comprises 13 residues. This CDR3 reads CASMTTPRETQYF. As DNA, the CDR3 is TGCGCCAGCATGACCACCCCCAGGGAGACCCAGTACTTC.

The chain has TRBV10-2 and TRBJ1-2, with 7 bases identical to TRBD1. V shed 7 bases, J shed 2 bases, and the junction held 7 bases outside the gene matches. The CDR3 has 14 amino acids. CDR1 is WSHSY, CDR2 SAAADI, per germline. The CDR3 nucleotides are TGCGCCAGCACCCCGACAGGGAAGAACTATGGCTACACCTTC. The encoded protein is CASTPTGKNYGYTF.

V and J are TRBV27 and TRBJ1-5; D gene unclear. This CDR3 spans 15 amino acids. Trimming took 2 bases from V and 4 from J, leaving 12 bases between them. The germline V gene has CDR1 MNHEY and CDR2 SMNVEV (reference sequence). This chain's CDR3 is CASSLAFTRNQPQHF. CDR3 coding DNA: TGTGCCAGCAGTTTAGCGTTCACGCGGAATCAGCCCCAGCATTTT.

This clone occurred a few times. The chain links TRBV27 to TRBJ2-1, with D possibly matching TRBD1 (6 bases). Germline V CDR1 and CDR2: MNHEY, SMNVEV (reference sequence). The CDR3 is made up of 12 amino acids. V was cut by 2 bases and J by 12 bases, with 11 bases left in between. CDR3 DNA: TGTGCCAGCAGTTTAAGGGACACAGCGCAGTTCTTC. It translates to CASSLRDTAQFF.

The chain uses TRBV7-8 and TRBJ2-7; D is possibly TRBD1 (5 bases). V lost 2 bases and J lost 1, with 12 bases in between. The germline CDR1 and CDR2 sequences are SGHVS and FQNEAQ. This CDR3 spans 15 amino acids. CDR3 protein: CASSLSRGDSYEQYF. CDR3 nucleotides: TGTGCCAGCAGCTTAAGTAGGGGCGATTCCTACGAGCAGTACTTC.

The chain joins TRBV6-5 to TRBJ1-5; the D is unclear. CDR1 MNHEY and CDR2 SVGAGI come from the germline V gene. The CDR3 loop spans 14 amino acids. The V end lost 6 bases, the J end lost 7 bases, and 16 bases lay between the germline ends. The CDR3 DNA is TGTGCCAGCAGGCCTTTTCTGCTTGGCCAGCCCCAGCATTTT. It specifies CASRPFLLGQPQHF.

The genes are TRBV29-1 and TRBJ2-1; 8 positions agree with TRBD1. V shed 3 bases and J 8 bases; nucleotides not matched to a gene: 6. This CDR3 is 13 amino acids long. Germline V gene data show CDR1 as SQVTM and CDR2 as ANQGSEA. In DNA form, the CDR3 reads TGCAGCGTTGATAACGGACAGGGACATGAGCAGTTCTTC. Translation: CSVDNGQGHEQFF.

The rearrangement joins TRBV29-1 to TRBJ1-1, with a weak D call TRBD1 (6 bases). The CDR3 consists of 13 residues. Germline lookup yields CDR1 SQVTM and CDR2 ANQGSEA. V dropped 4 bases and J dropped 11 bases, with 20 bases sitting between them. DNA of the CDR3: TGCAGCGTTGGGTCCGACAGGCTTCGTGGGGCTTTCTTT. This sequence encodes CSVGSDRLRGAFF.

The rearrangement uses TRBV5-5 and TRBJ2-7; TRBD2 aligns across 9 bases. The CDR3 has 15 residues. Germline lookup yields CDR1 SGHKS and CDR2 YYEKEE (reference sequence). J was trimmed by 2 bases and V by 1 base; bases with no gene match: 4. CDR3 nucleotide sequence: TGTGCCAGCAGCTTGCGTGCGGGGGGGGCCTACGAGCAGTACTTC. Its protein product is CASSLRAGGAYEQYF. The variable domain in full, with the rest retrieved from reference TRBV5-5 and TRBJ2-7, is DAGVTQSPTHLIKTRGQQVTLRCSPISGHKSVSWYQQVLGQGPQFIFQYYEKEERGRGNFPDRFSARQFPNYSSELNVNALLLGDSALYLCASSLRAGGAYEQYFGPGTRLTVT.

This clone was counted only a few times. The rearrangement joins TRBV29-1 to TRBJ2-3, with 12 bases that match TRBD1. Losses at the gene ends were 6 bases for V and 2 bases for J; bases not matched to a gene: 3. This CDR3 contains 14 residues. Germline CDR1 SQVTM, CDR2 ANQGSEA. The CDR3 DNA reads TGCAGCGTGGGGGACAGGGGGCCCACAGATACGCAGTATTTT. Residues: CSVGDRGPTDTQYF.

This clone was seen a single time. J is TRBJ2-7 and V is TRBV28, with 9 nucleotides matching TRBD1. The V segment lost 6 bases and the J segment 4 bases; nucleotides outside the gene matches: 7. This CDR3 has 14 residues. The germline gives CDR1 MDHEN, CDR2 SYDVKM. This CDR3 reads CASRLGTGNYEQYF. In nucleotides, the CDR3 is TGTGCCAGCAGGCTTGGGACAGGGAATTACGAGCAGTACTTC.

The chain joins TRBV10-3 to TRBJ2-7; TRBD1 agrees at 9 bases. This CDR3 is built from 14 residues. The J segment lost 6 bases and the V segment lost 7 bases, leaving 10 bases of the junction unmatched. Germline values: CDR1 ENHRY, CDR2 SYGVKD. The CDR3 is CAINAGTGMGEQYF. For the CDR3, the DNA is TGTGCCATCAACGCCGGGACAGGGATGGGCGAGCAGTACTTC.

The genes are TRBV4-1 and TRBJ2-7; D not certain. CDR1 MGHRA and CDR2 YSYEKL come from the germline V gene. The CDR3 contains 13 residues. V shed 4 bases and J shed 3 bases, with 10 bases lying between them. CDR3 residues: CASSPTLDYEQYF. The CDR3 DNA sequence: TGCGCCAGCAGCCCGACTCTTGACTACGAGCAGTACTTC.